These 14 T cell receptor beta chains originate from one sample sequenced in a study of siplizumab effects on memory and regulatory T cells. The repertoire was sequenced with immunoSEQ multiplex PCR; TCRdb's copy has only in-frame clones and lacks some. The sample has tens of thousands of clones, 95% to 97% seen once. Sequenced sample: naive CD4+ T cells sorted from blood. The source of these receptors is a human donor in good health.

V and J are TRBV28 and TRBJ2-7; TRBD2 might be the D (6 bases). Germline CDR1 is MDHEN and CDR2 is SYDVKM. V was cut by 7 bases and J by 1 base, with 20 bases left in between. CDR3 length: 16 amino acids. The CDR3 region is CASTHGGTIYSYEQYF. For the CDR3, the DNA is TGTGCCAGCACCCACGGGGGAACAATCTATTCCTACGAGCAGTACTTC.

This clone has a single count. The J gene is TRBJ1-4, the V gene TRBV28; D remains ambiguous. Germline lookup yields CDR1 MDHEN and CDR2 SYDVKM. V dropped 7 bases and J dropped 5 bases, with 11 bases sitting between them. This CDR3 is built from 13 residues. The CDR3, as DNA: TGTGCCAGCATGGACGGCAGGAATGAAAAACTGTTTTTT. This codes for CASMDGRNEKLFF.

J is TRBJ2-6 and V is TRBV19, with 9 bases that match TRBD1. The CDR3 is 18 amino acids. V gave up 5 bases and J gave up 0 bases; unmatched junction bases: 8. Germline V gene data show CDR1 as LNHDA and CDR2 as SQIVND (reference sequence). CDR3 amino acids: CASSPRQGGNSGANVLTF. The CDR3 nucleotides are TGTGCCAGTAGTCCAAGACAGGGGGGGAACTCTGGGGCCAACGTCCTGACTTTC. The full variable domain, completed using reference TRBV19 and TRBJ2-6, is DGGITQSPKYLFRKEGQNVTLSCEQNLNHDAMYWYRQDPGQGLRLIYYSQIVNDFQKGDIAEGYSVSREKKESFPLTVTSAQKNPTAFYLCASSPRQGGNSGANVLTFGAGSRLTVL.

The CDR3 sequence: CASSLGGQPNSPLHF. CDR3 DNA sequence: TGTGCCAGCAGCTTAGGTGGACAGCCAAATTCACCCCTCCACTTT. The genes are TRBV7-3 and TRBJ1-6, with a weak D call TRBD1 (6 bases). Trimming left V 2 bases short and J 7 bases short, with 12 bases between. This CDR3 spans 15 amino acids. The germline V gene encodes CDR1 SGHTA and CDR2 FQGTGA. Based on the CDR3 plus reference TRBV7-3 and TRBJ1-6, the full variable domain is GAGVSQTPSNKVTEKGKYVELRCDPISGHTALYWYRQSLGQGPEFLIYFQGTGAADDSGLPNDRFFAVRPEGSVSTLKIQRTERGDSAVYLCASSLGGQPNSPLHFGNGTRLTVT.

V usage is TRBV5-1 and J usage is TRBJ2-1; 9 bases match TRBD1. The CDR3 spans 15 residues. V dropped 2 bases and J dropped 4; count of bases not matched to a gene: 4. From germline, CDR1 is SGHRS and CDR2 YFSETQ. CDR3 loop: CASSLGTGTYNEQFF. The CDR3, as DNA: TGCGCCAGCAGCTTAGGGACAGGGACATACAATGAGCAGTTCTTC. Filled out from reference TRBV5-1 and TRBJ2-1, the complete variable domain reads KAGVTQTPRYLIKTRGQQVTLSCSPISGHRSVSWYQQTPGQGLQFLFEYFSETQRNKGNFPGRFSGRQFSNSRSEMNVSTLELGDSALYLCASSLGTGTYNEQFFGPGTRLTVL.

The chain links TRBV6-1 to TRBJ2-7, with 8 bases fitting TRBD1. The CDR3 has 14 amino acids. V lost 6 bases to trimming and J lost 1 base; unmatched junction nucleotides: 5. Germline CDR1 reads MNHNS; CDR2 reads SASEGT. The CDR3 protein is CASRAGTGSYEQYF. The CDR3 region has the DNA TGTGCCAGCAGGGCCGGGACAGGATCCTACGAGCAGTACTTC.

V is TRBV10-3 and J is TRBJ2-7, with D possibly TRBD2 on 7 matching bases. The V gene lost 6 bases and the J gene lost 1 base, with 10 bases spanning the gap. Germline CDR1 is ENHRY and CDR2 is SYGVKD. The CDR3 covers 13 residues. This chain's CDR3 is CAIRGGASYEQYF. The CDR3 nucleotides are TGTGCCATCAGAGGGGGGGCATCCTACGAGCAGTACTTC.

The chain has TRBV2 and TRBJ2-7, with D hard to call. Looked up from germline, CDR1 is SNHLY and CDR2 is FYNNEI. The CDR3 runs 11 residues. Deletions cut 6 bases from V and 6 bases from J, with 9 bases between. CDR3 in amino acids: CASSGRIEQYF. The CDR3 DNA reads TGTGCCAGCAGCGGAAGGATCGAGCAGTACTTC.

The chain carries TRBV5-8 and TRBJ1-5; 7 bases align to TRBD1. The CDR3 contains 17 residues. The V gene's germline CDR1 is SGHTS and CDR2 YDEGEE. V shed 7 bases and J 0 bases; nucleotides not matched to a gene: 13. CDR3 region: CASYGQESWYSNQPQHF. CDR3 nucleotides: TGTGCCAGCTATGGACAGGAAAGCTGGTATAGCAATCAGCCCCAGCATTTT.

The chain is built from TRBV6-1 and TRBJ2-7; the match to TRBD1 covers 7 bases. The CDR3 length is 14 residues. With V trimmed by 11 bases and J by 0 bases, 10 bases remained unmatched. Germline V gives CDR1 MNHNS, CDR2 SASEGT. The DNA for the CDR3 is TGTGCCGTTCGGACAGGCCAAATCTCCTACGAGCAGTACTTC. This sequence encodes CAVRTGQISYEQYF.

About this clone: The sample holds other DNA sequences that translate to the same CDR3. The J gene is TRBJ1-5, the V gene TRBV6-1; D is unresolved. The CDR3 extends over 13 amino acids. Germline V lookup: CDR1 MNHNS, CDR2 SASEGT. V was pared by 0 bases and J by 6 bases, with 6 bases between. In nucleotides, the CDR3 is TGTGCCAGCAGTGAAGCTCTCCGTCAGCCCCAGCATTTT. Translation: CASSEALRQPQHF.

This chain joins TRBV28 and TRBJ2-5; TRBD2 agrees at 11 bases. The CDR3 is made up of 17 amino acids. Germline V gives CDR1 MDHEN, CDR2 SYDVKM. J was trimmed by 0 bases and V by 4 bases; bases with no gene match: 7. The CDR3 region has the DNA TGTGCCAGCAGTTCCCCCGCACTAGCGGGGGACCAAGAGACCCAGTACTTC. It encodes CASSSPALAGDQETQYF.

This sequence joins TRBV5-6 and TRBJ2-5; either TRBD1 or TRBD2 may supply D (6 bases each). Deletions cut 4 bases from V and 12 bases from J, with 16 bases between. There are 12 residues in the CDR3. CDR1 is SGHDT, CDR2 YYEEEE, per germline. The CDR3 loop reads CASSAGTTREYF. The DNA of the CDR3 is TGTGCCAGCAGCGCGGGGACAACCAGGGAGTACTTC.

CDR3 in amino acids: CASSLHWGAYSYEQYF. For the CDR3, the DNA is TGTGCCAGCAGCCTCCATTGGGGGGCCTACTCCTACGAGCAGTACTTC. The V and J genes are TRBV7-4 and TRBJ2-5; D tentatively fits TRBD1 or TRBD2 (6 bases each). The assigned J gene may be wrong: the sequence end matches TRBJ2-7 better. The CDR3 is made up of 16 amino acids. The germline V gene has CDR1 SGHVT and CDR2 SQSDAQ.